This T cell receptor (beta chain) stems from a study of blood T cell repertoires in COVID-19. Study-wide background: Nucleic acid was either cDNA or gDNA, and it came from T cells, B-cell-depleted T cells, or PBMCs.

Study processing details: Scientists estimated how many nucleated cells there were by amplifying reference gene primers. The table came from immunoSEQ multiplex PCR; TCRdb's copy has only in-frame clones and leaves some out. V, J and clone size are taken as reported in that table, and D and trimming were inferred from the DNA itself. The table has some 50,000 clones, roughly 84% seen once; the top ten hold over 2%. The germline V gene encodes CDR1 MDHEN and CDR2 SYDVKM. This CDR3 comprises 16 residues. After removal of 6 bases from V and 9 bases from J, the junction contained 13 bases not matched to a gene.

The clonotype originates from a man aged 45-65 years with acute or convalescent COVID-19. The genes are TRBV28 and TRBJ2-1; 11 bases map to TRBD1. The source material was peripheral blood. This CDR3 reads CASSSSGQGAMGEQFF. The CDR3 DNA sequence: TGTGCCAGCAGCTCTAGTGGACAGGGGGCGATGGGTGAGCAGTTCTTC. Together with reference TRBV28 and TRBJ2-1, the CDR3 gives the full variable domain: DVKVTQSSRYLVKRTGEKVFLECVQDMDHENMFWYRQDPGLGLRLIYFSYDVKMKEKGDIPEGYSVSREKKERFSLILESASTNQTSMYLCASSSSGQGAMGEQFFGPGTRLTVL.